The T cell receptor (beta chain) under discussion was sequenced for a study of cytomegalovirus exposure and HLA in healthy donors. At the level of the study: Of all 400 or so donors who were genotyped, 80% to 85% belonged to the Caucasian-associated ancestry cluster.

The study's findings and limits: Researchers reported from a later analysis that most CMV-associated TCR beta chains appeared HLA-restricted. In a later analysis, at a false discovery rate of 0.05, roughly 18,000 TCR beta sequences were associated with HLA alleles. TCR beta V segments were, for the most part, productive about 90% or about 30% of the time in an earlier analysis.

CDR1 MNHEY and CDR2 SVGAGI come from the germline V gene. The CDR3 covers 13 residues. V dropped 6 bases and J dropped 6 bases, with 14 bases sitting between them. On this clone itself: As yet, its antigen is unknown.

Researchers ran the PCR with 60 Vbeta and 13 Jbeta primers. The repertoire was sequenced with immunoSEQ multiplex PCR; TCRdb's copy has only in-frame clones and lacks some. The repertoire holds hundreds of thousands of clones, with roughly 80% as singletons. The chain couples TRBV6-5 to TRBJ1-1; D may be TRBD1 (5 bases). The specimen sequenced was PBMCs. This receptor was taken from a girl aged 10-17 years in good health and CMV-seronegative. CDR3 in amino acids: CASSDSKLSEAFF. CDR3 DNA: TGTGCCAGCAGCGACAGCAAACTCTCTGAAGCTTTCTTT.